What follows are 5 T cell receptor beta chains derived from one specimen sequenced in a study of cytomegalovirus exposure and HLA in healthy donors. Clones were read by immunoSEQ multiplex PCR, and TCRdb kept only the in-frame ones, dropping some. This sample has fewer than 90,000 clones, with about four fifths found just once. The sequencing sample was made of PBMCs. Receptors originate from a woman younger than 35 in good health and CMV-seropositive.

The J gene is TRBJ2-3, the V gene TRBV6-5; 11 bases match TRBD2. The CDR3 is made up of 15 amino acids. V gave up 11 bases and J gave up 0 bases; unmatched junction bases: 7. Germline CDR1 and CDR2: MNHEY and SVGAGI. CDR3: CAGHTSGGSTDTQYF. The CDR3 bases are TGTGCCGGACACACTAGCGGGGGTAGCACAGATACGCAGTATTTT.

V and J are TRBV14 and TRBJ1-3, with a possible D match to TRBD1 (6 bases). Trimming took 3 bases from V and 8 from J, leaving 17 bases between them. The CDR3 is 15 residues long. Germline assignment: CDR1 SGHDN and CDR2 FVKESK. Written as DNA, the CDR3 is TGTGCCAGCAGCCACTACGGCAGGGGAAGAGACACCATATATTTT. Encoded protein: CASSHYGRGRDTIYF.

This chain joins TRBV7-6 and TRBJ2-1; TRBD2 agrees at 14 bases. The germline CDR1 and CDR2 sequences are SGHVS and FNYEAQ. The junction had 7 bases not matched to a gene; V was cut back by 0 bases and J by 0 bases. This CDR3 has 20 residues. CDR3 in amino acids: CASSLARGLAGDSSYNEQFF. CDR3 coding DNA: TGTGCCAGCAGCTTAGCGCGGGGACTAGCGGGGGACAGCTCCTACAATGAGCAGTTCTTC.

This chain uses TRBV2 with TRBJ1-2; D uncertain. V shed 8 bases and J shed 3 bases, with 10 bases lying between them. This CDR3 contains 12 residues. Germline V gene lookup returns CDR1 SNHLY and CDR2 FYNNEI. The CDR3 DNA follows: TGTGCCAGCGAGACGGGTGACTATGGCTACACCTTC. As protein: CASETGDYGYTF.

The chain carries TRBV4-2 and TRBJ1-1; D might be TRBD1 (6 bases). Germline V gene sequence: CDR1 LGHNA, CDR2 YNFKEQ. The CDR3 consists of 14 residues. Trimming stripped 5 bases from V and 0 bases from J, with 10 bases between. The CDR3 DNA is TGTGCCAGCAGCTACAGGGCCCTGAACACTGAAGCTTTCTTT. Amino acid sequence: CASSYRALNTEAFF.